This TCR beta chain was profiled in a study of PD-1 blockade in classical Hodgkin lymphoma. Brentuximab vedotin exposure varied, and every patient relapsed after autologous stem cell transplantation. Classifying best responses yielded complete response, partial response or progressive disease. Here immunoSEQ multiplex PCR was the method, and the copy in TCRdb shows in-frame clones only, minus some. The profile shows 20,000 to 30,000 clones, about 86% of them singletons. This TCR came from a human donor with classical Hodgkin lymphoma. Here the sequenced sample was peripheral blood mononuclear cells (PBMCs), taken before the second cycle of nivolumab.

The DNA of the CDR3 is TGTGCCAGCAGTGAGAGGGGAGGGGTGCAGGCTGGTTTTCTGTATTTT. Protein product: CASSERGGVQAGFLYF. The chain has TRBV2 and TRBJ2-3; the match to TRBD2 covers 7 bases. CDR1 is SNHLY, CDR2 FYNNEI, per germline. The CDR3 totals 16 residues. V lost 3 bases to trimming and J lost 14 bases; unmatched junction nucleotides: 20. Full variable domain (remainder filled in from reference TRBV2 and TRBJ2-3): EPEVTQTPSHQVTQMGQEVILRCVPISNHLYFYWYRQILGQKVEFLVSFYNNEISEKSEIFDDQFSVERPDGSNFTLKIRSTKLEDSAMYFCASSERGGVQAGFLYFGPGTRLTVL.